This section outlines one T cell receptor (beta chain) sequence together with its context. In assigning cohorts, the study relied on participant-reported clinical history. Cohort 3 donors counted as recovered after two negative PCRs, clearance, or resolved symptoms. The J segment lost 7 bases and the V segment lost 4 bases, leaving 3 bases of the junction unmatched. This CDR3 is built from 13 residues. Germline lookup yields CDR1 SGHTA and CDR2 FQGTGA. The data derive from a study of blood T cell repertoires in COVID-19. The overall study: Some COVID-19 samples were acute and others convalescent; all came from the United States, Italy and Spain.

Per the original methods: Scientists estimated how many nucleated cells there were by amplifying reference gene primers. TCRdb's copy holds only in-frame clones and misses some; the assay was immunoSEQ multiplex PCR. For V, J and clone size, that table is used; D and trimming come from the DNA. The sample lists around 300,000 clones; around 89% were seen once. This clonotype was sampled from a woman aged 18-29 years who had recovered from COVID-19. The gene calls are TRBV7-3 and TRBJ1-1; TRBD1 agrees at 10 bases. The sequenced sample consisted of PBMCs or T cells enriched from blood (not recorded which). The CDR3 DNA reads TGTGCCAGCAGCTGGGACAGGGGCGGTGAAGCTTTCTTT. Its translation: CASSWDRGGEAFF.